This T cell receptor (beta chain) appears in the sequencing data of a study of beta chain features in type 1 diabetes. In its sample, this clone was seen a few times. Its specificity is unknown. Deletions cut 5 bases from V and 3 bases from J, with 16 bases between. The germline CDR1 and CDR2 sequences are MDHEN and SYDVKM. The CDR3 contains 16 residues. One heparinised draw, averaging roughly 0.12 L, was taken per donor. The authors reverse transcribed all of the isolated RNA, so sequencing captured expressed TCRB transcripts. Method: immunoSEQ multiplex PCR; TCRdb's copy keeps in-frame clones and lacks some. Altogether 300,000 or so clones are present, approximately 10% being singletons, with the ten largest covering less than 1.2%. Broader study findings: When Type 1 diabetes patients were examined, their TCRB CDR3s proved moderately but significantly shorter in all four CD4+ subsets. When cDNA is sequenced, cells with high TCR expression could be over-represented. VDJ junctions from type 1 diabetes patients carried fewer insertions and larger deletions. TCRB rearrangement may or may not be influenced by HLA type; here this remained unresolved.

What was sequenced was central memory CD4+ T cells from blood. This clonotype was sampled from a man under 40 with type 1 diabetes. The chain combines TRBV28 with TRBJ1-4; the D gene is possibly TRBD1 (5 bases). The CDR3 sequence: CASSGGGPGANEKLFF. The DNA of the CDR3 is TGTGCCAGCAGTGGGGGAGGGCCCGGGGCTAATGAAAAACTGTTTTTT.